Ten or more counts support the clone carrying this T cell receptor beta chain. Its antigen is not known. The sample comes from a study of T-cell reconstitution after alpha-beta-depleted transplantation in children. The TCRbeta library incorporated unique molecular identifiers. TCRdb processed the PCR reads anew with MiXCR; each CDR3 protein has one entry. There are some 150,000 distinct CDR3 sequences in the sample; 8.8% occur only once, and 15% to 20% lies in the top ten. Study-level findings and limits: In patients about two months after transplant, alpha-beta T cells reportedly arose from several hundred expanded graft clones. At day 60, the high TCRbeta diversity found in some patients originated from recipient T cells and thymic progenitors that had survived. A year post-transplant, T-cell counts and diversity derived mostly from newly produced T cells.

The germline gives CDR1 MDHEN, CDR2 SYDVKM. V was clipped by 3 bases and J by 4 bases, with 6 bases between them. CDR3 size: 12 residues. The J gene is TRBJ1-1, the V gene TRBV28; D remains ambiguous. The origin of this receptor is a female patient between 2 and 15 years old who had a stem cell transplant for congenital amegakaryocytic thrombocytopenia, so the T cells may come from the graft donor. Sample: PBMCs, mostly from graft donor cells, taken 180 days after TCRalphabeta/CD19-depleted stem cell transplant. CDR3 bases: TGTGCCAGCAGTTTCCGGAGCACTGAAGCTTTCTTT. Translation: CASSFRSTEAFF. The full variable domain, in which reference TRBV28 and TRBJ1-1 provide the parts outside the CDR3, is DVKVTQSSRYLVKRTGEKVFLECVQDMDHENMFWYRQDPGLGLRLIYFSYDVKMKEKGDIPEGYSVSREKKERFSLILESASTNQTSMYLCASSFRSTEAFFGQGTRLTVV.